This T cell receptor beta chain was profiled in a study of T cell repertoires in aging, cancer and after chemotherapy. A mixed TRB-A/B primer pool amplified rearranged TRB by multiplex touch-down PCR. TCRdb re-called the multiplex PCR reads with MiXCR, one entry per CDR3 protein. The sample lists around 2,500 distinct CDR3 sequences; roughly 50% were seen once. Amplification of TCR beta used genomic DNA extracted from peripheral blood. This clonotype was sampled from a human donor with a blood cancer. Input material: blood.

CDR3 bases: TGTGCCAGCAGTTTGGATGGACTAGCAACAGATACGCAGTATTTT. As protein: CASSLDGLATDTQYF. The J gene is TRBJ2-3, the V gene TRBV12-3 or TRBV12-4; TRBD2 agrees at 8 bases. Trimming removed 3 bases from V and 3 bases from J; junction bases left unmatched: 5. The CDR3 sequence is 15 residues long.